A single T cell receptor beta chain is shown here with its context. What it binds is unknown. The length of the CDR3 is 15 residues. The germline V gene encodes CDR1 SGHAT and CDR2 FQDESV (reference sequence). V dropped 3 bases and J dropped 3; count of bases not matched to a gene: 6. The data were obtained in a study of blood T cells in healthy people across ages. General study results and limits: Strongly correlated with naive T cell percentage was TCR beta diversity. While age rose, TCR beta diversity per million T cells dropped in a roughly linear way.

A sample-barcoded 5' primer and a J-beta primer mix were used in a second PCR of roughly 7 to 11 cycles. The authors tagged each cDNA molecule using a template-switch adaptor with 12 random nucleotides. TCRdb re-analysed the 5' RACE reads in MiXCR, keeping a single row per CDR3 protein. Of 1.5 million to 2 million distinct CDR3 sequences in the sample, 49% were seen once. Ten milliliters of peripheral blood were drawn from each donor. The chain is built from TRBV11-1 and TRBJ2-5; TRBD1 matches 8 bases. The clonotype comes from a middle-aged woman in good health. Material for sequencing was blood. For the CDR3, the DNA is TGTGCCAGCAGCTTGCACAGGGGGAAGAAAGAGACCCAGTACTTC. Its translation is CASSLHRGKKETQYF.